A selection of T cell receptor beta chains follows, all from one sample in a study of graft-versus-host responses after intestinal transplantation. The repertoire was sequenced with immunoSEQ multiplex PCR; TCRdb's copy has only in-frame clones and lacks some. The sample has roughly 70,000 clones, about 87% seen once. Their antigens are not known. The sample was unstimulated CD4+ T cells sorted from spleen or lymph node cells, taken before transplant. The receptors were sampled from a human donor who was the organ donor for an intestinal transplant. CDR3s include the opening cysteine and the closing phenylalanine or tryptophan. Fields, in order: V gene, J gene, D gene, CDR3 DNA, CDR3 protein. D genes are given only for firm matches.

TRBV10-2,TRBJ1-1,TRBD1,TGCGCCAGCAGTGGTGGGACAGGGAGGACGGCTTTCTTT,CASSGGTGRTAFF
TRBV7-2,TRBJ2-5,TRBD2,TGTGCCAGCAGCTTAGGCCCAGCGGGGGGGCAAGAGACCCAGTACTTC,CASSLGPAGGQETQYF
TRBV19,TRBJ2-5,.,TGTGCCAGTAGTGTCAAAGAGACCCAGTACTTC,CASSVKETQYF
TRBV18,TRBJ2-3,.,TGTGCCAGCTCACCACAGGTAGCTAGCAGCACAGATACGCAGTATTTT,CASSPQVASSTDTQYF
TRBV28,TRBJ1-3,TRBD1,TGTGCCAGCAGTCGGACAGGGACGAGCTCTGGAAACACCATATATTTT,CASSRTGTSSGNTIYF
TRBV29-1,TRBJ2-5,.,TGCAGCGTTGAAGGGCAGGGAGGAGAGACCCAGTACTTC,CSVEGQGGETQYF
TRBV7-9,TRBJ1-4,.,TGTGCCAGCAGCTTAGCAGGGAACGGGGGAGAAAAACTGTTTTTT,CASSLAGNGGEKLFF
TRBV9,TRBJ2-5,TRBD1,TGTGCCAGCAGCGTAGAGGGGGCACAAGAGACCCAGTACTTC,CASSVEGAQETQYF
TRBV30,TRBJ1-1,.,TGTGCCTGGAGTGTGGGGGGGCTGGCTGAAGCTTTCTTT,CAWSVGGLAEAFF
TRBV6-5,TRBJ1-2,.,TGTGCCAGCAGCTCGGACAGCTATGGCTACACCTTC,CASSSDSYGYTF
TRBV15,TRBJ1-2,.,TGTGCCACCAGCATATTAGATAACTATGGCTACACCTTC,CATSILDNYGYTF
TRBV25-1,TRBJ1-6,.,TGTGCCAGCAGTCTTACCGGGACTATTAATTCACCCCTCCACTTT,CASSLTGTINSPLHF
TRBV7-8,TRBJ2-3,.,TGTGCCAGTTCCCGTAGCGGAACAGATACGCAGTATTTT,CASSRSGTDTQYF